The clone carrying this T cell receptor beta chain was observed once. A much larger clonotype is one base distant, so this may be a read error. The CDR3 sequence is 14 residues long. Germline V gives CDR1 MNHEY, CDR2 SVGAGI. The data derive from a study of spatial heterogeneity in lung cancer. Whole-study context: The study consistently detected more beta-chain than alpha-chain sequences. A unique TCR and UMI combination showed up more than ten times in raw reads, on average.

TCR cDNA molecules were tagged individually, and each one carried a unique molecular identifier. MiXCR was run by TCRdb on the 5' RACE reads, yielding one entry per CDR3 protein. The sample consists of approximately 82,000 distinct CDR3 sequences, roughly 12% of them appearing once. The time point here: sample taken at primary tumor resection. Extraction of whole RNA from tumor, nontumor lung or frozen PBMC preceded unsorted sequencing. The roughly 66 donors had untreated early-stage non-small cell lung cancer. This TCR derives from a male donor with early-stage non-small cell lung cancer. This material consisted of PBMCs, taken at surgery. The genes are TRBV6-5 and TRBJ2-7, with D perhaps matching TRBD1 or TRBD2 (5 bases each). The DNA of the CDR3 is TGTGTCAGCAGTCGCCGGGACGGAGTCTACGAGCAGTACTTC. Translation gives CVSSRRDGVYEQYF.